This entry concerns a single T cell receptor beta chain. Its antigen is unidentified. There were no patients who had received any treatment before thyroid surgery. The data stem from a study of metastatic and nonmetastatic thyroid tumors. Trimming took 2 bases from V and 5 from J; bases not matched to a gene: 9. Germline lookup yields CDR1 MNHEY and CDR2 SVGAGI. The CDR3 has 17 amino acids. Study-wide results and limits: Reportedly, malignant thyroid tumors had significantly higher TCR beta diversity than benign nodules, in blood and tumor.

From the PCR reads, TCRdb re-called clones with MiXCR. The sample has around 70,000 clones; less than 20% are singletons. The chain links TRBV6-5 to TRBJ2-5, with 12 bases lining up with TRBD2. This TCR came from a female donor with papillary thyroid cancer or a benign thyroid nodule (not recorded which). Some clones in this sample may be carry-over from other donors' samples. What was sequenced was blood. The CDR3 nucleotides are TGTGCCAGCAGTTACGAAGCTAGCGGGAGGGCCGGGGAGACCCAGTACTTC. As protein: CASSYEASGRAGETQYF.